These 27 T cell receptor beta chains were all obtained from the same sample, sequenced in a study of cytomegalovirus exposure and HLA in healthy donors. The PCR was carried out with 60 Vbeta primers and 13 Jbeta primers. Some clones are missing from TCRdb's copy, which holds only in-frame ones; the method was immunoSEQ multiplex PCR. The sample lists roughly 200,000 clones, approximately 78% seen once, with 2.9% in the top ten. Sequenced input: PBMCs. All receptors come from a man under 40 in good health and CMV-seronegative.

The chain couples TRBV6-1 to TRBJ2-1; 7 bases align to TRBD2. The CDR3 sequence is 13 residues long. The germline V gene has CDR1 MNHNS and CDR2 SASEGT. With V trimmed by 2 bases and J by 12 bases, 7 bases remained unmatched. The CDR3 loop reads CASSETGRLGQFF. The CDR3 region has the DNA TGTGCCAGCAGTGAAACCGGGAGGTTAGGGCAGTTCTTC.

The V and J genes are TRBV2 and TRBJ2-3; the D is unclear. This CDR3 spans 14 amino acids. V was clipped by 4 bases and J by 2 bases, with 10 bases between them. CDR1 and CDR2 (germline): SNHLY, FYNNEI. The CDR3 bases are TGTGCCAGCAGTGCTAGTCCGACCACAGATACGCAGTATTTT. This translates into CASSASPTTDTQYF.

This chain links TRBV1 with TRBJ2-4; TRBD1 was called by the table and not checked on the DNA. TRBV1 is a known pseudogene. CDR3 length equals 17 residues. CDR3 coding DNA: TGCACCAGCAGCCAACTAACAGGGCGGAGGGCCAAAAACATTCAGTACTTC. This gives the protein CTSSQLTGRRAKNIQYF.

V and J are TRBV5-1 and TRBJ2-3, with unresolved D. The length of the CDR3 is 13 residues. V gave up 1 base and J gave up 0 bases, with 3 bases separating them. The V gene's germline CDR1 is SGHRS and CDR2 YFSETQ. The CDR3 reads CASSLLSTDTQYF. CDR3 sequence (DNA): TGCGCCAGCAGCTTGCTTAGCACAGATACGCAGTATTTT.

The chain recombines TRBV5-6 with TRBJ2-5, with TRBD2 identical over 14 bases. The V and J ends lost 3 bases and 2 bases, in that order; junction bases with no gene match: 6. Germline V CDR1 and CDR2: SGHDT, YYEEEE. The CDR3 length is 17 residues. CDR3 sequence: CASSSWTSGGTQETQYF. Written as DNA, the CDR3 is TGTGCCAGCAGCTCCTGGACTAGCGGGGGGACACAAGAGACCCAGTACTTC. Supplemented by reference TRBV5-6 and TRBJ2-5, the full variable domain reads DAGVTQSPTHLIKTRGQQVTLRCSPKSGHDTVSWYQQALGQGPQFIFQYYEEEERQRGNFPDRFSGHQFPNYSSELNVNALLLGDSALYLCASSSWTSGGTQETQYFGPGTRLLVL.

V is TRBV15 and J is TRBJ1-5; D perhaps matches TRBD1 (6 bases). Trimming took 1 base from V and 0 from J, leaving 13 bases between them. The CDR3 is 17 residues long. From germline, CDR1 is LNHNV and CDR2 YYDKDF (reference sequence). The CDR3 loop reads CATSRVQGFNSNQPQHF. Here the CDR3 DNA reads TGTGCCACCAGCAGAGTACAGGGTTTCAATAGCAATCAGCCCCAGCATTTT.

The rearrangement uses TRBV2 and TRBJ2-7, with TRBD2 matching 8 bases. This CDR3 contains 15 residues. Trimming cost V 3 bases and J 3 bases; bases outside gene matches: 7. Germline CDR1 reads SNHLY; CDR2 reads FYNNEI. CDR3 nucleotide sequence: TGTGCCAGCAGTGATCAGAGACGGGGGGGCTACGAGCAGTACTTC. It specifies CASSDQRRGGYEQYF.

The V gene is TRBV5-4, the J gene TRBJ2-3; TRBD1 might be the D (6 bases). Germline V CDR1 and CDR2: SGHNT, YYREEE (reference sequence). The CDR3 loop spans 14 amino acids. Trimming stripped 4 bases from V and 3 bases from J, with 12 bases between. The CDR3 coding sequence is TGTGCCAGCAGCCGCACAGGGAATACAGATACGCAGTATTTT. Translated: CASSRTGNTDTQYF.

This clone is a singleton in its sample. The chain has TRBV18 and TRBJ2-2; 8 bases line up with TRBD1. CDR1 and CDR2 (germline): KGHSH, LQKENI. CDR3 length equals 17 residues. Germline trimming cut 3 bases from V and 6 bases from J; bases unmatched to any gene: 12. The CDR3 region is CASSPRQGTREAGELFF. The CDR3 DNA sequence: TGTGCCAGCTCACCTCGACAGGGGACCCGAGAGGCCGGGGAGCTGTTTTTT.

This chain connects TRBV27 to TRBJ2-3; 9 nucleotides line up with TRBD1. This CDR3 has 16 residues. Per germline, CDR1 MNHEY and CDR2 SMNVEV (reference sequence). The ends lost 3 bases at V and 4 bases at J; junction bases unmatched: 8. The CDR3 region has the DNA TGTGCCAGCAGTTTTGTCACAGGGGGCTTCTCAGATACGCAGTATTTT. Residues: CASSFVTGGFSDTQYF.

The chain combines TRBV9 with TRBJ2-2; D is unclear. The V end was cut by 6 bases, the J end by 8 bases, with 14 bases between. Germline values: CDR1 SGDLS, CDR2 YYNGEE. This CDR3 is 13 amino acids long. The CDR3 coding sequence is TGTGCCAGCACGTGGAGAACTTCGGGGGAGCTGTTTTTT. Encoded protein: CASTWRTSGELFF.

The V and J genes are TRBV4-3 and TRBJ1-3; 8 positions agree with TRBD1. Germline V lookup: CDR1 LGHNA, CDR2 YSLEER. The CDR3 length is 18 residues. J was trimmed by 5 bases and V by 1 base; bases with no gene match: 13. This chain's CDR3 is CASSQARTGNNPRNTIYF. The CDR3 nucleotides are TGCGCCAGCAGCCAAGCCCGGACAGGGAATAATCCAAGAAACACCATATATTTT.

V gene TRBV4-1 combines with J gene TRBJ2-7; 7 bases line up with TRBD1. From germline, CDR1 is MGHRA and CDR2 YSYEKL. Trimming took 0 bases from V and 4 from J; bases not matched to a gene: 6. This CDR3 is built from 15 residues. The chain's CDR3 is CASSQELQGRYEQYF. CDR3 DNA: TGCGCCAGCAGCCAAGAGTTACAGGGGCGATACGAGCAGTACTTC.

This clone was seen only once. The genes are TRBV11-2 and TRBJ2-5; 11 positions agree with TRBD2. V trimming: 4 bases; J trimming: 5 bases; junction bases outside the gene matches: 15. CDR3 length: 18 amino acids. Germline V gives CDR1 SGHAT, CDR2 FQNNGV. In DNA form, the CDR3 reads TGTGCCAGCAGCTCCGCCCTTAAACTAGCGGGGGTATGGGAGACCCAGTACTTC. Translating it yields CASSSALKLAGVWETQYF.

This sequence joins TRBV27 and TRBJ2-5; a weak D match, TRBD1 (6 bases). Trimming removed 5 bases from V and 5 bases from J, with 15 bases in between. Germline loops: CDR1 MNHEY, CDR2 SMNVEV (reference sequence). The CDR3 is 14 residues long. The CDR3 DNA reads as TGTGCCAGCAGTCTACAGGGAGTAACGGAGACCCAGTACTTC. This codes for CASSLQGVTETQYF.

The genes are TRBV18 and TRBJ1-2; 8 positions match TRBD1. The CDR3 is made up of 15 amino acids. Trimming removed 3 bases from V and 3 bases from J; junction bases left unmatched: 6. The V gene's germline CDR1 is KGHSH and CDR2 LQKENI. CDR3 sequence (DNA): TGTGCCAGCTCACCCGCGGCAGGGGGCGACTATGGCTACACCTTC. Translating gives CASSPAAGGDYGYTF.

The V and J genes are TRBV27 and TRBJ1-2, with a tentative D call TRBD1 (6 bases). CDR3 length equals 13 residues. CDR1 is MNHEY, CDR2 SMNVEV, per germline (reference sequence). V was shortened by 6 bases and J by 3 bases, with 11 bases between the two germline ends. CDR3 sequence: CASSHGTYYGYTF. CDR3 DNA sequence: TGTGCCAGCAGCCACGGGACATACTATGGCTACACCTTC.

CDR3 in amino acids: CASILAPRSGSYEQYF. For the CDR3, the DNA is TGTGCCAGCATCCTGGCCCCCAGGTCCGGCTCCTACGAGCAGTACTTC. The chain combines TRBV2 with TRBJ2-7; D gene ambiguous. The CDR3 is 16 residues long. The V gene's germline CDR1 is SNHLY and CDR2 FYNNEI. The V gene lost 7 bases and the J gene lost 0 bases, with 19 bases spanning the gap.

This sequence joins TRBV10-3 and TRBJ2-5; TRBD2 matches at 13 bases. Germline CDR1 is ENHRY and CDR2 is SYGVKD. CDR3 length: 14 amino acids. The J segment lost 5 bases and the V segment lost 6 bases, leaving 3 bases of the junction unmatched. The CDR3 DNA is TGTGCCATCAGGCCGGGACTAGCGGGGGAGACCCAGTACTTC. Protein: CAIRPGLAGETQYF.

This chain connects TRBV5-6 to TRBJ2-7, with TRBD1 identical over 7 bases. The V segment lost 4 bases and the J segment 4 bases; nucleotides outside the gene matches: 8. Germline CDR1 SGHDT, CDR2 YYEEEE. CDR3 length: 14 amino acids. The CDR3 DNA sequence: TGTGCCAGCAGCGGGGGACAGTTTCTTTACGAGCAGTACTTC. Translation gives CASSGGQFLYEQYF.

The chain is built from TRBV28 and TRBJ2-6, with 7 positions matching TRBD2. Losses at the gene ends were 6 bases for V and 2 bases for J; bases not matched to a gene: 4. The length of the CDR3 is 15 residues. The germline CDR1 and CDR2 sequences are MDHEN and SYDVKM. The CDR3 coding sequence is TGTGCCAGCAGGGGGGAGGGAACTGGGGCCAACGTCCTGACTTTC. Translating it yields CASRGEGTGANVLTF.

A word on this clone: Since the CDR3 does not end with the conserved phenylalanine or tryptophan, this likely comes from a read error. This chain connects TRBV6-5 to TRBJ1-6, with TRBD1 matching over 9 bases. The CDR3 loop spans 14 amino acids. CDR1 is MNHEY and CDR2 is SVGAGI in the germline V gene. Unmatched junction bases numbered 4, after V lost 6 bases and J lost 7 bases. CDR3 amino acids: CASRWTGVNSPLHS. The DNA of the CDR3 is TGTGCCAGCAGATGGACAGGGGTGAATTCACCCCTCCACTCT.

V is TRBV14 and J is TRBJ1-6, with D perhaps matching TRBD1 (5 bases). V lost 6 bases and J 4 bases, leaving 10 bases between the germline ends. Germline V lookup: CDR1 SGHDN, CDR2 FVKESK. The CDR3 runs to 14 residues. CDR3 DNA sequence: TGTGCCAGCAGTCGGGACTTTTATAATTCACCCCTCCACTTT. It translates to CASSRDFYNSPLHF.

The J gene is TRBJ1-1, the V gene TRBV19; D is perhaps TRBD1 (6 bases). Germline values: CDR1 LNHDA, CDR2 SQIVND (reference sequence). V shed 6 bases and J shed 5 bases, with 16 bases lying between them. This CDR3 is 14 amino acids long. CDR3 coding DNA: TGTGCCAGTAGCCCCGAGGAGGGGGGGACTGAAGCTTTCTTT. This codes for CASSPEEGGTEAFF.

The rearrangement joins TRBV7-9 to TRBJ2-5, with D perhaps TRBD1 (6 bases). The V end lost 2 bases, the J end lost 5 bases, and 24 bases lay between the germline ends. CDR1 is SEHNR, CDR2 FQNEAQ, per germline (reference sequence). This CDR3 is 18 amino acids long. CDR3 DNA sequence: TGTGCCAGCAGCTTACCGTTCAGGGGACACGAAAGGGGGGAGACCCAGTACTTC. Translating it yields CASSLPFRGHERGETQYF.

The gene calls are TRBV2 and TRBJ1-1, with TRBD1 as a possible D gene (5 bases). Trimming cost V 7 bases and J 0 bases, with 15 bases left between them. The V gene's germline CDR1 is SNHLY and CDR2 FYNNEI. The length of the CDR3 is 15 residues. The CDR3 sequence: CASNLKGVLNTEAFF. CDR3 nucleotide sequence: TGTGCCAGCAATCTAAAAGGGGTATTGAACACTGAAGCTTTCTTT.

The V call is TRBV7-9, the J call TRBJ2-7; tentatively, D is TRBD1 (5 bases). The CDR3 is 12 amino acids. Trimming shortened V by 5 bases and J by 5 bases, and 10 bases separated the two germline ends. Germline V gene data show CDR1 as SEHNR and CDR2 as FQNEAQ (reference sequence). CDR3 coding DNA: TGTGCCAGCAGCCAGGGAATAAACGAGCAGTACTTC. As protein: CASSQGINEQYF.